This T cell receptor beta chain was recovered during a study of T-cell reconstitution after alpha-beta-depleted transplantation in children. The CDR3 runs 14 residues. V shed 7 bases and J shed 3 bases, with 13 bases lying between them. Unique molecular identifiers were built into the TCRbeta library. MiXCR, applied by TCRdb to the PCR reads, yields one record per CDR3 protein. In the table there are 900,000 or so distinct CDR3 sequences, under 20% of which are singletons. The table lists this clonotype with many counts. The target antigen is unknown. Regarding the study as a whole: Among T cells one year after transplant, newly produced cells accounted for most counts and diversity. The origin of alpha-beta T cells about two months after transplant was reportedly several hundred expanded graft clones. Surviving recipient T cells and thymic progenitors accounted for the high day-60 TCRbeta diversity observed in some patients.

This sequence was found in a male patient between 10 and 17 years old who had a stem cell transplant for acute lymphoblastic leukemia, so the T cells may come from the graft donor. The sample was PBMCs, mostly from graft donor cells, taken 360 days after TCRalphabeta/CD19-depleted stem cell transplant. V gene TRBV12-3 or TRBV12-4 combines with J gene TRBJ2-1; D perhaps matches TRBD2 (5 bases). CDR3 bases: TGTGCCAGCATCAAGCGGTTGGGCTACAATGAGCAGTTCTTC. Amino acid sequence: CASIKRLGYNEQFF.